This TCR beta chain was sequenced in a study of cytomegalovirus exposure and HLA in healthy donors. TCRdb's copy holds only in-frame clones and misses some; the assay was immunoSEQ multiplex PCR. Of under 250,000 clones detected, around 87% appear once; the ten largest clones hold more than 1.5%. The sequence derives from a woman between 18 and 29 years old in good health and CMV-seropositive. The source material was PBMCs.

CDR3 residues: CASSDFRGPGEQYF. In nucleotides, the CDR3 is TGTGCCAGCAGCGACTTCAGGGGGCCAGGCGAGCAGTACTTC. The J gene is TRBJ2-7, the V gene TRBV2; 8 bases map to TRBD1. The CDR3 is 14 residues long. With V trimmed by 6 bases and J by 6 bases, 10 bases remained unmatched. The V gene's germline CDR1 is SNHLY and CDR2 FYNNEI.